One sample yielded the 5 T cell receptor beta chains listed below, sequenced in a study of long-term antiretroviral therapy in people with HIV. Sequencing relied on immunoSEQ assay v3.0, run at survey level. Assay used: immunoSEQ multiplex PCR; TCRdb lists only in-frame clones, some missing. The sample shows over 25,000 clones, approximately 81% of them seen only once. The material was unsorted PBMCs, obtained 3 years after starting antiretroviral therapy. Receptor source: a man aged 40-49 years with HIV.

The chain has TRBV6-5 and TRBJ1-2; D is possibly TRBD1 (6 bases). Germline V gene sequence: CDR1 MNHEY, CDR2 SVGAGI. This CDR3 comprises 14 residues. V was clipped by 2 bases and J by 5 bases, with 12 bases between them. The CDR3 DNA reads TGTGCCAGCAGTTACCTAACCAGGGGATATGGCTACACCTTC. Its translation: CASSYLTRGYGYTF.

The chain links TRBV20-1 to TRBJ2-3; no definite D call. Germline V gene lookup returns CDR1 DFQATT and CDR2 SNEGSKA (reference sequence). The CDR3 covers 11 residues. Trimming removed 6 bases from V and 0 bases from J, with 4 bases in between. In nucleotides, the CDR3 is TGCAGTGCAAAGAGCACAGATACGCAGTATTTT. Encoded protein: CSAKSTDTQYF.

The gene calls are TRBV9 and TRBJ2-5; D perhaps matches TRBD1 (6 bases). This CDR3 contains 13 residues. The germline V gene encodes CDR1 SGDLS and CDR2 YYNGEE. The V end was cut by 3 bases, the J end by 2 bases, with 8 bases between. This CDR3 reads CASSGGQQETQYF. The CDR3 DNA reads TGTGCCAGCAGCGGAGGACAGCAAGAGACCCAGTACTTC.

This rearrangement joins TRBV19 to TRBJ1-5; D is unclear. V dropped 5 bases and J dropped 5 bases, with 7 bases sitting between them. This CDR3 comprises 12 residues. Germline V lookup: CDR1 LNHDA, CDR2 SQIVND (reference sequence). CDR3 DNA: TGTGCCAGTAGTCGCTACGATCAGCCCCAGCATTTT. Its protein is CASSRYDQPQHF.

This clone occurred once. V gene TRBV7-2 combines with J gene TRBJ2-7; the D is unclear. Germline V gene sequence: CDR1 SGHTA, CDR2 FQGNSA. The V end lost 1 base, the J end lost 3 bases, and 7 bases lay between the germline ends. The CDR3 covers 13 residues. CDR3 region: CASSLDSYYEQYF. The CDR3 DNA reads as TGTGCCAGCAGCTTAGACAGTTACTACGAGCAGTACTTC.